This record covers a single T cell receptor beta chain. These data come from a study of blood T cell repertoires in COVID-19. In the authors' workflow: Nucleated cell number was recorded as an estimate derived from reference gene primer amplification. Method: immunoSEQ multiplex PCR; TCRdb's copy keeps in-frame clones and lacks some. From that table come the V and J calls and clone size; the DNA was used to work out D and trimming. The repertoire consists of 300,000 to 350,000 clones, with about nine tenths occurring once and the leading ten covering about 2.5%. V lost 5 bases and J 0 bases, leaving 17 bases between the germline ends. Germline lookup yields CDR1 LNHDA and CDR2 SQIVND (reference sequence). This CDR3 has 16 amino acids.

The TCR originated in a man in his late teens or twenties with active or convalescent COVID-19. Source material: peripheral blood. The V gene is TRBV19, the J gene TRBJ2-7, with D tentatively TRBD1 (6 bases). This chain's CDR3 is CASSWTAASSSYEQYF. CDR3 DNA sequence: TGTGCCAGTAGTTGGACAGCAGCATCGAGCTCCTACGAGCAGTACTTC.